This T cell receptor (beta chain) was identified in a study of T cells in women clearing cervical HPV infection. For the study at large: Cases were women with histologically confirmed HPV16-related CIN3 or worse, including 2 invasive cancers.

The repertoire was sequenced with immunoSEQ multiplex PCR; TCRdb's copy has only in-frame clones and lacks some. This table lists some 39,000 clones. Points on this clone: The read ends 3 residues shy of where the CDR3 ends; the end is completed using the germline J gene.

Per germline, CDR1 SGHTA and CDR2 FQGTGA. This CDR3 region has 16 residues. The V segment lost 5 bases and the J segment 6 bases; nucleotides outside the gene matches: 9. The receptor's source is a woman between 18 and 69 years old with a cervical HPV16 infection that either progressed to CIN3+ or cleared (not recorded which). This rearrangement joins TRBV7-3 to TRBJ2-3, with 12 bases identical to TRBD2. The sequencing input was blood buffy coat. The sequenced CDR3 bases are TGTGCCAGCAGCCTCCTAGCGGGGGGGCCGGGGGATACG. Amino acids: CASSLLAGGPGDT. Given in full, the CDR3 is CASSLLAGGPGDTQYF. The whole variable domain, filled in from reference TRBV7-3 and TRBJ2-3, reads GAGVSQTPSNKVTEKGKYVELRCDPISGHTALYWYRQSLGQGPEFLIYFQGTGAADDSGLPNDRFFAVRPEGSVSTLKIQRTERGDSAVYLCASSLLAGGPGDTQYFGPGTRLTVL.